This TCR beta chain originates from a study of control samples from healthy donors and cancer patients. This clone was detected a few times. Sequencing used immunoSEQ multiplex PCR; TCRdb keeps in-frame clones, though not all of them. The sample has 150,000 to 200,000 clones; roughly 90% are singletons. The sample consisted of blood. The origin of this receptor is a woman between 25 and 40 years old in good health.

CDR3 sequence (DNA): TGTGCCAGCAACCCCGCGTTTAAAGAGACCCAGTACTTC. Its translation is CASNPAFKETQYF. This rearrangement joins TRBV2 to TRBJ2-5; D not resolved. Germline-derived CDR1 and CDR2 are SNHLY and FYNNEI. The CDR3 covers 13 residues. V lost 7 bases to trimming and J lost 3 bases, with 12 bases between them.